This TCR beta chain was sequenced during a study of blood T cell repertoires in COVID-19. The V gene lost 4 bases and the J gene lost 4 bases, with 16 bases spanning the gap. Germline assignment: CDR1 MDHEN and CDR2 SYDVKM. This CDR3 comprises 15 residues. Sequenced by immunoSEQ multiplex PCR; TCRdb stores in-frame clones only, minus some. The sample shows hundreds of thousands of clones, approximately 89% of them seen only once. Sequenced material: PBMCs or T cells enriched from blood (not recorded which). The sequence derives from a woman in her 30s who had recovered from COVID-19. V usage is TRBV28 and J usage is TRBJ1-1; the D gene is possibly TRBD1 (6 bases). In nucleotides, the CDR3 is TGTGCCAGCAGTTCATTCGGGAGGGGGGTCACTGAAGCTTTCTTT. This encodes CASSSFGRGVTEAFF.